The source of this T cell receptor beta chain is a study of cytomegalovirus exposure and HLA in healthy donors. General study points: In a later analysis, several top co-occurrence clusters appeared linked to parvovirus B19, influenza, CMV and Epstein-Barr virus. An analysis was carried out later, and it reportedly showed fewer N-insertions in an Asian-associated ancestry cluster than the approximately 610-donor mean.

This clone was seen just once. The antigen is unknown. This CDR3 contains 16 residues. J was trimmed by 3 bases and V by 5 bases; bases with no gene match: 7. Germline-derived CDR1 and CDR2 are MGHRA and YSYEKL. Vbeta (60) and Jbeta (13) primers were used in the PCR. Assay used: immunoSEQ multiplex PCR; TCRdb lists only in-frame clones, some missing. The sample contains 65,000 or so clones, about 78% of which appear only once. This clonotype was sampled from a girl aged 10 to 17 in good health and CMV-seropositive. Sequenced input: PBMCs. This chain joins TRBV4-1 and TRBJ1-4; TRBD1 aligns across 9 bases. The CDR3 protein is CASSSAGQGSNEKLFF. CDR3 bases: TGCGCCAGCAGCTCTGCGGGACAGGGCTCTAATGAAAAACTGTTTTTT.